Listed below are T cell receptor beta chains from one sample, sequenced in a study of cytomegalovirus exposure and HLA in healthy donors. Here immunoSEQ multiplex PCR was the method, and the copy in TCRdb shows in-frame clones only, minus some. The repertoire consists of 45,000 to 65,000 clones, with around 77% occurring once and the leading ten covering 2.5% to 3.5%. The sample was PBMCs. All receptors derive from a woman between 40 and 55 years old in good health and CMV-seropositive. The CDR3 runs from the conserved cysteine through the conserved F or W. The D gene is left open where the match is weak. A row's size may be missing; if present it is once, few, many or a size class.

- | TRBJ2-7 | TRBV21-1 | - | CAMPGQGRLGEQYF | TGTGCCATGCCGGGACAGGGGCGATTGGGCGAGCAGTACTTC
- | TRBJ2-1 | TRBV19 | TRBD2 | CASSNQRGAQRLQFF | TGTGCCAGTTCCAACCAGCGGGGGGCACAAAGGTTGCAGTTCTTC
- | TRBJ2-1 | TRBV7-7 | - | CASSATSLSEQFF | TGTGCCAGCAGCGCGACTAGTTTGAGTGAGCAGTTCTTC
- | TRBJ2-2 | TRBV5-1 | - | CASRLTGPTGELFF | TGCGCCAGCCGCCTGACAGGACCCACCGGGGAGCTGTTTTTT
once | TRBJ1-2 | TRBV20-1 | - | CSARGTDGYTF | TGCAGTGCTAGAGGCACGGATGGCTACACCTTC
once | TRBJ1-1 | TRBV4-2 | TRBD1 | CASSPLPGDRGRDTEAFF | TGTGCCAGCAGCCCCCTTCCTGGGGACAGGGGGCGCGATACTGAAGCTTTCTTT
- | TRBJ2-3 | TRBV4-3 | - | CASSSEAAATDTQYF | TGCGCCAGCAGCTCGGAGGCCGCCGCCACAGATACGCAGTATTTT
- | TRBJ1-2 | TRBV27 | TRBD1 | CASSAAGYTGALGYGYTF | TGTGCCAGCAGCGCGGCCGGTTATACAGGGGCCCTGGGGTATGGCTACACCTTC
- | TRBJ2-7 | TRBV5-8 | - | CASPKAVAREQYF | TGTGCCAGCCCCAAAGCGGTGGCCCGCGAGCAGTACTTC
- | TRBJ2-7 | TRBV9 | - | CASSPTNRVLSYEQYF | TGTGCCAGCAGCCCCACAAACAGGGTTCTAAGCTACGAGCAGTACTTC
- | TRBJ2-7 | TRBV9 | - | CASIITSKMYEQYF | TGTGCCAGCATAATTACGAGCAAAATGTACGAGCAGTACTTC
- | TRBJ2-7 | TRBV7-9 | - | CASSLEQSQRAYEQYF | TGTGCCAGCAGCTTAGAGCAGTCACAGCGGGCATACGAGCAGTACTTC
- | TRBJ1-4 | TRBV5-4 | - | CASREELQNEKLFF | TGTGCCAGCAGGGAGGAACTACAGAATGAAAAACTGTTTTTT
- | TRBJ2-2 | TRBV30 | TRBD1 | CAWSTQGLLTGELFF | TGTGCCTGGAGTACACAGGGGCTACTCACCGGGGAGCTGTTTTTT
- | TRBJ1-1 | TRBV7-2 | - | CASSLARTANTEAFF | TGTGCCAGCAGCTTAGCTAGGACAGCAAACACTGAAGCTTTCTTT
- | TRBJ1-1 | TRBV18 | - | CASSGDGLTEAFF | TGTGCCAGCTCAGGGGATGGACTCACTGAAGCTTTCTTT
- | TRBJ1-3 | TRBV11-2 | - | CASSSAVATIYF | TGTGCCAGCAGCTCCGCGGTAGCCACCATATATTTT
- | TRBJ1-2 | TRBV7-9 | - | CASTEQVYGYTF | TGTGCCAGCACAGAGCAGGTCTATGGCTACACCTTC
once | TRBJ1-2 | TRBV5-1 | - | CASSLLGLYGYTF | TGCGCCAGCAGCTTACTAGGCCTCTATGGCTACACCTTC
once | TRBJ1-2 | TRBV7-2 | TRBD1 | CASSLWTGDFNYGYTF | TGTGCCAGCAGCTTATGGACAGGTGACTTTAACTATGGCTACACCTTC
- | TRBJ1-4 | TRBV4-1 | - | CASSQGLGQILF | TGCGCCAGCAGCCAAGGTCTTGGACAGATTCTTTTT
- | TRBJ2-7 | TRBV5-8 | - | CASSWVRSSYEQYF | TGTGCCAGCAGCTGGGTCCGGAGCTCCTACGAGCAGTACTTC
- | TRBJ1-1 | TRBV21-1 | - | CASIADREDTEAFF | TGTGCCAGCATTGCGGACAGGGAAGACACTGAAGCTTTCTTT
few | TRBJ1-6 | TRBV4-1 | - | CASSLVTGNSPLHF | TGCGCCAGCAGCCTTGTGACAGGAAATTCACCCCTCCACTTT
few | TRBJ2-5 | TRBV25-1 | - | CASSEREETQYF | TGTGCCAGCAGTGAACGGGAAGAGACCCAGTACTTC
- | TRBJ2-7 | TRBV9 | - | CAIPWAHYEQYF | TGTGCCATCCCTTGGGCCCACTACGAGCAGTACTTC
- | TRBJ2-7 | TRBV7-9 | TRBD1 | CASSPGGRGTYEQYF | TGTGCCAGCAGCCCAGGGGGCCGGGGAACCTACGAGCAGTACTTC
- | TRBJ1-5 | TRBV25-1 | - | CASSTGSNQPQHF | TGTGCCAGCAGCACAGGGTCGAATCAGCCCCAGCATTTT
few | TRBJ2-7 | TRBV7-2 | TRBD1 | CASSPRTGSYEQYF | TGTGCCAGCAGCCCCAGGACAGGCTCCTACGAGCAGTACTTC
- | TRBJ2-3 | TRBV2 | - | CASSEGGLDTQYF | TGTGCCAGCAGTGAAGGGGGGCTGGATACGCAGTATTTT
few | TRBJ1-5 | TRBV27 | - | CASSLPNQPQHF | TGTGCCAGCAGTTTACCGAATCAGCCCCAGCATTTT
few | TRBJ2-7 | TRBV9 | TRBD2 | CASSVGGRGSYEQYF | TGTGCCAGCAGCGTAGGAGGGCGGGGGAGCTACGAGCAGTACTTC
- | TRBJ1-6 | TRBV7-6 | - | CASSPSGSPNSPLHF | TGTGCCAGCAGCCCCTCAGGTAGTCCGAATTCACCCCTCCACTTT
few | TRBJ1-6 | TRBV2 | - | CASRGAGNSPLHF | TGTGCCAGCCGGGGGGCGGGTAATTCACCCCTCCACTTT
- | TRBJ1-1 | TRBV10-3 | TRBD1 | CAITSAGGVGTEAFF | TGTGCCATCACCTCGGCAGGGGGAGTCGGCACTGAAGCTTTCTTT
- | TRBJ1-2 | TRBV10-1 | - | CASSSRQESGYTF | TGCGCCAGCAGTTCCAGACAGGAGAGTGGCTACACCTTC
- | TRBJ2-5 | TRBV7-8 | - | CASNGTPRETQYF | TGTGCCAGCAACGGGACACCACGAGAGACCCAGTACTTC
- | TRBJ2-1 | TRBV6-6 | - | CASSYLVGSDNEQFF | TGTGCCAGCAGTTATTTAGTTGGTTCGGACAATGAGCAGTTCTTC
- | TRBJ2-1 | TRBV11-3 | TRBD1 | CASSHTYRGRPNEQFF | TGTGCCAGCAGCCACACTTACAGGGGGCGACCCAATGAGCAGTTCTTC
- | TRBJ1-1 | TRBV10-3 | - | CAITQDSMNTEAFF | TGTGCCATCACCCAGGACAGCATGAACACTGAAGCTTTCTTT
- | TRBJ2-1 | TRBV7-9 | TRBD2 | CASSFSGGYSYNEQFF | TGTGCCAGCAGCTTTAGCGGGGGGTACTCCTACAATGAGCAGTTCTTC
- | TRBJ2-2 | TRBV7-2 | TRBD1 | CASRRQGPNTGELFF | TGTGCCAGCAGACGACAGGGGCCGAACACCGGGGAGCTGTTTTTT
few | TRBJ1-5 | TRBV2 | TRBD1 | CASSWTGGRNQPQHF | TGTGCCAGCAGCTGGACAGGGGGCCGCAATCAGCCCCAGCATTTT
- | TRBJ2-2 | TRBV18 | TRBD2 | CASSPPNGRGAGELFF | TGTGCCAGCTCACCACCGAATGGACGGGGGGCCGGGGAGCTGTTTTTT
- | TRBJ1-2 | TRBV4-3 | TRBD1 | CASSQELIQGDYGYTF | TGCGCCAGCAGCCAAGAGTTAATACAGGGGGACTATGGCTACACCTTC
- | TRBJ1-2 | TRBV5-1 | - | CASSETAGLYGYTF | TGCGCCAGCAGCGAAACCGCAGGGTTGTATGGCTACACCTTC